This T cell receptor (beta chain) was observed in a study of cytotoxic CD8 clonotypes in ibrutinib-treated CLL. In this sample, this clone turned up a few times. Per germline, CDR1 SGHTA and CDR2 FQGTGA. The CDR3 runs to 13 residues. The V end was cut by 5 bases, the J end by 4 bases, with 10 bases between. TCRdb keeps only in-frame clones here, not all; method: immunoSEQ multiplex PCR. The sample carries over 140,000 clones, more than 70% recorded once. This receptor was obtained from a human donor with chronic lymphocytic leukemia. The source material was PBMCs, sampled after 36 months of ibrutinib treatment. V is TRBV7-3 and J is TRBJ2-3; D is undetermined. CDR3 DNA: TGTGCCAGCAGCGCAAGTATGTCAGATACGCAGTATTTT. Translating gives CASSASMSDTQYF.